The following is a T cell receptor beta chain sequence with its context. Profiled with immunoSEQ multiplex PCR; TCRdb holds only in-frame clones, not every one. This sample carries 220,000 or so clones, about 80% of them seen once, and the ten largest clones take roughly 1.3%. Losses at the gene ends were 1 base for V and 6 bases for J; bases not matched to a gene: 3. Per germline, CDR1 MDHEN and CDR2 SYDVKM. CDR3 length equals 14 residues. The data were taken from a study of blood T cell repertoires in COVID-19. The rearrangement uses TRBV28 and TRBJ2-4; TRBD1 matches 7 bases. The sequence derives from a woman aged 40 to 55 with acute COVID-19. The specimen was PBMCs or T cells enriched from blood (not recorded which). The DNA for the CDR3 is TGTGCCAGCAGTTTATCGGGGACAGCAAACATTCAGTACTTC. Its translation is CASSLSGTANIQYF.